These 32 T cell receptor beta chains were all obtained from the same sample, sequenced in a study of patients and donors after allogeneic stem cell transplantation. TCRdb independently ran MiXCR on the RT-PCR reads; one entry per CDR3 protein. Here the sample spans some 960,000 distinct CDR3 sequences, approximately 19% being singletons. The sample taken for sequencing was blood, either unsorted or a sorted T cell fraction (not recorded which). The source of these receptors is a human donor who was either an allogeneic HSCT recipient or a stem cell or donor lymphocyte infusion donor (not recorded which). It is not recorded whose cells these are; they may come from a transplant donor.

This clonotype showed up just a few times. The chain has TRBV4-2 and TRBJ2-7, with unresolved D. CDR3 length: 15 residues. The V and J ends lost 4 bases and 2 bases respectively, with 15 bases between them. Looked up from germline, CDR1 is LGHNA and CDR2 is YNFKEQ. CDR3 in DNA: TGTGCCAGCAGCCCCCTTTCAGCGCGAACCTACGAGCAGTACTTC. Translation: CASSPLSARTYEQYF.

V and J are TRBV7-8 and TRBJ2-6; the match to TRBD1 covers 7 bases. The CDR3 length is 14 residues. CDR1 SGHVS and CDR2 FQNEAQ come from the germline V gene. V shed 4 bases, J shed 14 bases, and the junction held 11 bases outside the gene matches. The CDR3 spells CASSSDRVPSLLTF. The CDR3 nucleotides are TGTGCCAGCAGCTCCGACAGGGTACCAAGCCTCCTGACTTTC.

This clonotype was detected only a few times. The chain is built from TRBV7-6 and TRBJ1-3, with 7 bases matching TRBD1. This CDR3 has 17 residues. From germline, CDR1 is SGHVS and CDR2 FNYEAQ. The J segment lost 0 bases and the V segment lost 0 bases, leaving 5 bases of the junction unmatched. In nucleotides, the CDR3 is TGTGCCAGCAGCTTAGCGGTACAGGGGTACTCTGGAAACACCATATATTTT. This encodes CASSLAVQGYSGNTIYF.

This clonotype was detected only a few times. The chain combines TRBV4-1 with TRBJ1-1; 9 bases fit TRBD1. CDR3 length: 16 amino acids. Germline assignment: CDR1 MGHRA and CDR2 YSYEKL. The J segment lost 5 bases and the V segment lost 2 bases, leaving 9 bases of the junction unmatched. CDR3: CASSQPNRGRRTEAFF. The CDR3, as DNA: TGCGCCAGCAGCCAACCGAACAGGGGGCGCCGGACTGAAGCTTTCTTT.

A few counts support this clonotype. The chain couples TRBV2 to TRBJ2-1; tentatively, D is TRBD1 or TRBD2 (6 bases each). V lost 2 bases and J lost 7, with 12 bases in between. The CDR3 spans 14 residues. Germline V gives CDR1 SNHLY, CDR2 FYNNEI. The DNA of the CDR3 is TGTGCCAGCAGTGAACAGGGGAGGAGGAATGAGCAGTTCTTC. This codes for CASSEQGRRNEQFF.

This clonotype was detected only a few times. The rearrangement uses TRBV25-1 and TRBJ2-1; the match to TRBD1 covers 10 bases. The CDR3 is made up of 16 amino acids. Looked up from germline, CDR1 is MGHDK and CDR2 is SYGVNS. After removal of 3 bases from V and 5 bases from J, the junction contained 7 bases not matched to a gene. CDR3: CASSDSDRGLNNEQFF. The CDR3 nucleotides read TGTGCCAGCAGTGACTCCGACAGGGGGCTGAACAATGAGCAGTTCTTC.

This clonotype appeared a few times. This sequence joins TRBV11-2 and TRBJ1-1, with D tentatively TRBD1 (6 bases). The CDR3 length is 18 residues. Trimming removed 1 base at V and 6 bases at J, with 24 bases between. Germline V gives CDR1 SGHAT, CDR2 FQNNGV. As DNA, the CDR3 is TGTGCCAGCAGCTTAGGTGCGGGGGCGCTATTTGGGGATTCTGAAGCTTTCTTT. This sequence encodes CASSLGAGALFGDSEAFF.

CDR3 sequence (DNA): TGTGCCAGCAGCTTGATGCGGGGGGCCTTGGTGGAGCAGTACTTC. The encoded protein is CASSLMRGALVEQYF. The chain uses TRBV7-2 and TRBJ2-7, with TRBD2 matching over 8 bases. The CDR3 is made up of 15 amino acids. V lost 3 bases to trimming and J lost 7 bases; unmatched junction nucleotides: 11. Germline V gives CDR1 SGHTA, CDR2 FQGNSA.

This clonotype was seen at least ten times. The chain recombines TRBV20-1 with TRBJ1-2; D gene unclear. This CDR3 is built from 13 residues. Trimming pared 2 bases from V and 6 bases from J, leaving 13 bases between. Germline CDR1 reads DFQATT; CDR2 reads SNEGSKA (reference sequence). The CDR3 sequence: CSARRFGDDGYTF. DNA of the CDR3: TGCAGTGCTAGAAGGTTTGGAGACGATGGCTACACCTTC.

This CDR3 reads CASSLFYSSGGARDTQYF. The CDR3 nucleotides read TGTGCCAGCAGCTTATTTTATTCTAGCGGGGGGGCCAGAGATACGCAGTATTTT. V and J are TRBV7-8 and TRBJ2-3, with 12 bases that match TRBD2. The CDR3 is 18 residues long. V dropped 2 bases and J dropped 5; count of bases not matched to a gene: 11. Looked up from germline, CDR1 is SGHVS and CDR2 is FQNEAQ.

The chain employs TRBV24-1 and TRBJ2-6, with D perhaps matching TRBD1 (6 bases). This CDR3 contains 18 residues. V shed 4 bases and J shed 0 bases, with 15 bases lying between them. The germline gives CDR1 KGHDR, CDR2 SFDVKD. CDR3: CATSDQGIGVSGANVLTF. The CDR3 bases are TGTGCCACCAGTGACCAGGGGATTGGGGTCTCTGGGGCCAACGTCCTGACTTTC.

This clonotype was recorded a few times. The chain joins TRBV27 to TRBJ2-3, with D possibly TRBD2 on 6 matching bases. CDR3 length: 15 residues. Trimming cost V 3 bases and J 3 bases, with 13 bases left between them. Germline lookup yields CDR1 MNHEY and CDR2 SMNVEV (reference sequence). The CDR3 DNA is TGTGCCAGCAGTTTCTGGTCAGGGAGGACAGATACGCAGTATTTT. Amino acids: CASSFWSGRTDTQYF.

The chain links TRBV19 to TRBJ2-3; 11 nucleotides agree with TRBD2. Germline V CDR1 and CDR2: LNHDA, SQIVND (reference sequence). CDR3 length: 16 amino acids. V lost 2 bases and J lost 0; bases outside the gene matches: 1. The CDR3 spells CASSILAGGSTDTQYF. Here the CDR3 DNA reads TGTGCCAGTAGTATATTAGCGGGAGGGAGCACAGATACGCAGTATTTT.

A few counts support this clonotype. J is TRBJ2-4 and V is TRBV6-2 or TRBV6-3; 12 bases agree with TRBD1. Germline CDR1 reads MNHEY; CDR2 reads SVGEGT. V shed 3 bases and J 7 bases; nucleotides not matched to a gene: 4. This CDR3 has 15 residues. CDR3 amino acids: CASSYPGQGANIQYF. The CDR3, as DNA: TGTGCCAGCAGTTATCCGGGACAGGGGGCCAACATTCAGTACTTC.

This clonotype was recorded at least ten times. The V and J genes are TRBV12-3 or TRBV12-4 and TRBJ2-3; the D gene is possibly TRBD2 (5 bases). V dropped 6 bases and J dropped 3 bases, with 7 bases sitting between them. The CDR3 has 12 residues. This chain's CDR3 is CASSPGTDTQYF. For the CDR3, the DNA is TGTGCCAGCAGCCCGGGGACAGATACGCAGTATTTT.

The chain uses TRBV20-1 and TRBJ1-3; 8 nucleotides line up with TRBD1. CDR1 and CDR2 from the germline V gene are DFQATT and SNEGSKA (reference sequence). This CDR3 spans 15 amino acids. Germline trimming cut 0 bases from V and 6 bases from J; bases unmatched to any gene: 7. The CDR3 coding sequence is TGCAGTGCTAGAGATCTGGCAGGGGGCGAAAACACCATATATTTT. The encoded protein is CSARDLAGGENTIYF.

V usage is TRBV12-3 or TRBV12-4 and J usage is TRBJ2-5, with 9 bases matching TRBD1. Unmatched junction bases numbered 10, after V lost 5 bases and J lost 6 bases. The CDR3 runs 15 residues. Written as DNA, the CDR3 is TGTGCCAGCAGTGGTGGGACAGGGTGGCGGCAGACCCAGTACTTC. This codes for CASSGGTGWRQTQYF.

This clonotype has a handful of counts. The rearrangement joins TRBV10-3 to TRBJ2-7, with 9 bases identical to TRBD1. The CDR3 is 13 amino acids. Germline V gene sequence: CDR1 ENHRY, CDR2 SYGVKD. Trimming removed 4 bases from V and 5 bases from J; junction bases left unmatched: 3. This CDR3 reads CAISADRGDEQYF. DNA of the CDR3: TGTGCCATCAGTGCCGACAGGGGGGACGAGCAGTACTTC.

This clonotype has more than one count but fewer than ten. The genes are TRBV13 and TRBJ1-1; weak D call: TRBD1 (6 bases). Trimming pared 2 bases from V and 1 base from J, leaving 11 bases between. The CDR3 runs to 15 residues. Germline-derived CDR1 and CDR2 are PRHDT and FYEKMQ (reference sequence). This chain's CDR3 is CASSLSPTGNTEAFF. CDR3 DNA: TGTGCCAGCAGCTTATCCCCGACAGGGAACACTGAAGCTTTCTTT.

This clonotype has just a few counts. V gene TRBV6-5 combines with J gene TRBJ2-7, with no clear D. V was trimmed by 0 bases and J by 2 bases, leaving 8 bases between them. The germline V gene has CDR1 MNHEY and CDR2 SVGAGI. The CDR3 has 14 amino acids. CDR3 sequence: CASSYSARAYEQYF. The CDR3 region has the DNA TGTGCCAGCAGTTACTCAGCGAGAGCCTACGAGCAGTACTTC.

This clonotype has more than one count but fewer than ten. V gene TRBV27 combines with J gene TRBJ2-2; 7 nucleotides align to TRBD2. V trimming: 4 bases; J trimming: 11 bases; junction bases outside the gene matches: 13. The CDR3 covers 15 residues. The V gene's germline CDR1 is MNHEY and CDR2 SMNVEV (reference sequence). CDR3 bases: TGTGCCAGCAGTTGGGAGGGTGAGGAGCGCGACGAGCTGTTTTTT. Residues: CASSWEGEERDELFF.

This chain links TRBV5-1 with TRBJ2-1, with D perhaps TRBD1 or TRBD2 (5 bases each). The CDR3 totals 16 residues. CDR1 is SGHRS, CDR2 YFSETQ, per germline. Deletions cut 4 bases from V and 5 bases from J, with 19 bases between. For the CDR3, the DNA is TGCGCCAGCAGCGATCCGGGACGCGCCCCTAACAATGAGCAGTTCTTC. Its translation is CASSDPGRAPNNEQFF.

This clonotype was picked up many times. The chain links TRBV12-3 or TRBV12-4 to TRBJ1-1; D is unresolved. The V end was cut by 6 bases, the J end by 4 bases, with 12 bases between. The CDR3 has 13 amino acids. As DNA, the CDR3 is TGTGCCAGCAGCTCCATCGGAGGCACTGAAGCTTTCTTT. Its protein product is CASSSIGGTEAFF.

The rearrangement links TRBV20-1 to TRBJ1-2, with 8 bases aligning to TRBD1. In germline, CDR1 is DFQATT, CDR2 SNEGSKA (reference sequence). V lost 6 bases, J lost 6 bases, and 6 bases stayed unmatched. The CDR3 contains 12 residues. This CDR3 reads CSATQGGNGYTF. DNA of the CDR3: TGCAGTGCCACACAGGGGGGGAATGGCTACACCTTC.

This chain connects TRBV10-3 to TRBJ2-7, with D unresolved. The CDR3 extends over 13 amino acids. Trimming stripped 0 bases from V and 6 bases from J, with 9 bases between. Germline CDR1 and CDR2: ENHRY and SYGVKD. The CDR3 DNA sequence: TGTGCCATCAGTGAGTCCTATCTGAGCGAGCAGTACTTC. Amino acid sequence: CAISESYLSEQYF.

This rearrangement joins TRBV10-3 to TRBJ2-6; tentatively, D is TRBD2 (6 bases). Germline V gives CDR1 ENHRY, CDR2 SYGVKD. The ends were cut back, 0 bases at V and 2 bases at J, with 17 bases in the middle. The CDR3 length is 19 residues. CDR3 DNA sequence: TGTGCCATCAGTGAGTCGAGTAACGCGGGAAGTACTGGGGCCAACGTCCTGACTTTC. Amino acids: CAISESSNAGSTGANVLTF.

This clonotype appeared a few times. CDR3 nucleotide sequence: TGCGCCAGCAGCACAGGGACCCACGAGCAGTACTTC. Amino acid sequence: CASSTGTHEQYF. This chain joins TRBV5-1 and TRBJ2-7; a possible D gene is TRBD1 (6 bases). The CDR3 runs 12 residues. V shed 4 bases and J shed 5 bases, with 10 bases lying between them. Germline CDR1 is SGHRS and CDR2 is YFSETQ.

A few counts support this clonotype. CDR3 sequence reads: CASSQRARDGQPQHF. The CDR3 nucleotides are TGTGCCAGCTCTCAACGGGCCAGGGATGGGCAGCCCCAGCATTTT. V gene TRBV18 combines with J gene TRBJ1-5; TRBD1 might be the D (5 bases). V was pared by 6 bases and J by 7 bases, with 19 bases between. The CDR3 has 15 amino acids. CDR1 and CDR2 (germline): KGHSH, LQKENI.

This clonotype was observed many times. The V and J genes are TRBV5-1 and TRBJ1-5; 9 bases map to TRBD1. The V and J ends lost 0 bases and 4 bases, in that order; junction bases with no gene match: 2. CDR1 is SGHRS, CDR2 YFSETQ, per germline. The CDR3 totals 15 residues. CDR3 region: CASSLEGQGNQPQHF. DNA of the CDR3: TGCGCCAGCAGCTTGGAGGGACAGGGTAATCAGCCCCAGCATTTT.

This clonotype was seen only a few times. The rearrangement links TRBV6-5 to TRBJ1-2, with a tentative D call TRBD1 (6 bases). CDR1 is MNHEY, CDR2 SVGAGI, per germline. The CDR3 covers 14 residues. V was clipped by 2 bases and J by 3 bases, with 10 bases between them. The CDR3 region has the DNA TGTGCCAGCAGTTACCGACAGGCGTACTATGGCTACACCTTC. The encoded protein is CASSYRQAYYGYTF.

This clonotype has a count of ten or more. In DNA form, the CDR3 reads TGCAGTGCTAGAGATGGGAATTACAATGAGCAGTTCTTC. Protein product: CSARDGNYNEQFF. V gene TRBV20-1 combines with J gene TRBJ2-1; D is unclear. CDR3 length equals 13 residues. Between the trimmed V and J ends, which lost 0 bases and 4 bases, there was a span of 7 bases. Germline CDR1 DFQATT, CDR2 SNEGSKA (reference sequence).

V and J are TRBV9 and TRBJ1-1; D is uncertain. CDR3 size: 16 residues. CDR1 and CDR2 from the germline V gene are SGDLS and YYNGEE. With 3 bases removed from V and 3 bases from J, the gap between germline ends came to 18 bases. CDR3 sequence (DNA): TGTGCCAGCAGCGGATGGGATCCGGGTGTTCACACTGAAGCTTTCTTT. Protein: CASSGWDPGVHTEAFF. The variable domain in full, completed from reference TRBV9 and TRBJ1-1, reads DSGVTQTPKHLITATGQRVTLRCSPRSGDLSVYWYQQSLDQGLQFLIQYYNGEERAKGNILERFSAQQFPDLHSELNLSSLELGDSALYFCASSGWDPGVHTEAFFGQGTRLTVV.